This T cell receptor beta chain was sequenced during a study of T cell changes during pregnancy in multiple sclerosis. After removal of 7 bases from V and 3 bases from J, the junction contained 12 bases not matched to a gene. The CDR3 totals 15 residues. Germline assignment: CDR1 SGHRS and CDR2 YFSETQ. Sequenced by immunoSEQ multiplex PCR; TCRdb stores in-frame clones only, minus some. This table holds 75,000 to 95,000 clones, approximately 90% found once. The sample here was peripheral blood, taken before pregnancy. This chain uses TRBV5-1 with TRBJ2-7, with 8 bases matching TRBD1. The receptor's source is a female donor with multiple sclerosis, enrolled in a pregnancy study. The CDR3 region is CASSVSGQGFYEQYF. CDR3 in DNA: TGCGCCAGCTCCGTCTCCGGACAGGGCTTCTACGAGCAGTACTTC.